This TCR beta chain was found in a study of cytomegalovirus exposure and HLA in healthy donors. Trimming stripped 1 base from V and 1 base from J, with 10 bases between. CDR3 length equals 15 residues. Germline V gene lookup returns CDR1 SGHTA and CDR2 FQGNSA. The study ran its PCR with 60 Vbeta and 13 Jbeta primers. Sequencing was performed with immunoSEQ multiplex PCR; in TCRdb, only in-frame clones are kept and a portion is missing. Its table lists about 110,000 clones. The material sequenced was PBMCs. This chain joins TRBV7-2 and TRBJ1-1, with D possibly matching TRBD1 (6 bases). This receptor was taken from a middle-aged man in good health and CMV-seropositive. The CDR3 loop reads CASSLVATGNTEAFF. CDR3 nucleotides: TGTGCCAGCAGCTTAGTTGCGACAGGGAACACTGAAGCTTTCTTT.